This record covers a single T cell receptor beta chain. The authors produced TCR alpha and TCR beta cDNA libraries with sample barcodes and UMIs by 5'RACE using constant-segment primers. In TCRdb, the 5' RACE reads were re-called with MiXCR into one record per CDR3 protein. The sample holds around 390,000 distinct CDR3 sequences; roughly 15% are singletons and the top ten take approximately 21%. Germline V CDR1 and CDR2: DFQATT, SNEGSKA (reference sequence). V lost 6 bases to trimming and J lost 4 bases, with 16 bases between them. The CDR3 runs 14 residues. This record comes from a study of T-cell memory formation after mild COVID-19.

The sample was PBMCs or a T cell subset sorted from them (not recorded which). This sequence was found in a man younger than 30 who had mild COVID-19 (a few samples of this study predate the infection). Cell type and time point are not known. The chain uses TRBV20-1 and TRBJ2-1; D is possibly TRBD1 or TRBD2 (5 bases each). The CDR3: CSAPRGIGYNEQFF. Here the CDR3 DNA reads TGCAGTGCCCCCCGGGGCATCGGATACAATGAGCAGTTCTTC.